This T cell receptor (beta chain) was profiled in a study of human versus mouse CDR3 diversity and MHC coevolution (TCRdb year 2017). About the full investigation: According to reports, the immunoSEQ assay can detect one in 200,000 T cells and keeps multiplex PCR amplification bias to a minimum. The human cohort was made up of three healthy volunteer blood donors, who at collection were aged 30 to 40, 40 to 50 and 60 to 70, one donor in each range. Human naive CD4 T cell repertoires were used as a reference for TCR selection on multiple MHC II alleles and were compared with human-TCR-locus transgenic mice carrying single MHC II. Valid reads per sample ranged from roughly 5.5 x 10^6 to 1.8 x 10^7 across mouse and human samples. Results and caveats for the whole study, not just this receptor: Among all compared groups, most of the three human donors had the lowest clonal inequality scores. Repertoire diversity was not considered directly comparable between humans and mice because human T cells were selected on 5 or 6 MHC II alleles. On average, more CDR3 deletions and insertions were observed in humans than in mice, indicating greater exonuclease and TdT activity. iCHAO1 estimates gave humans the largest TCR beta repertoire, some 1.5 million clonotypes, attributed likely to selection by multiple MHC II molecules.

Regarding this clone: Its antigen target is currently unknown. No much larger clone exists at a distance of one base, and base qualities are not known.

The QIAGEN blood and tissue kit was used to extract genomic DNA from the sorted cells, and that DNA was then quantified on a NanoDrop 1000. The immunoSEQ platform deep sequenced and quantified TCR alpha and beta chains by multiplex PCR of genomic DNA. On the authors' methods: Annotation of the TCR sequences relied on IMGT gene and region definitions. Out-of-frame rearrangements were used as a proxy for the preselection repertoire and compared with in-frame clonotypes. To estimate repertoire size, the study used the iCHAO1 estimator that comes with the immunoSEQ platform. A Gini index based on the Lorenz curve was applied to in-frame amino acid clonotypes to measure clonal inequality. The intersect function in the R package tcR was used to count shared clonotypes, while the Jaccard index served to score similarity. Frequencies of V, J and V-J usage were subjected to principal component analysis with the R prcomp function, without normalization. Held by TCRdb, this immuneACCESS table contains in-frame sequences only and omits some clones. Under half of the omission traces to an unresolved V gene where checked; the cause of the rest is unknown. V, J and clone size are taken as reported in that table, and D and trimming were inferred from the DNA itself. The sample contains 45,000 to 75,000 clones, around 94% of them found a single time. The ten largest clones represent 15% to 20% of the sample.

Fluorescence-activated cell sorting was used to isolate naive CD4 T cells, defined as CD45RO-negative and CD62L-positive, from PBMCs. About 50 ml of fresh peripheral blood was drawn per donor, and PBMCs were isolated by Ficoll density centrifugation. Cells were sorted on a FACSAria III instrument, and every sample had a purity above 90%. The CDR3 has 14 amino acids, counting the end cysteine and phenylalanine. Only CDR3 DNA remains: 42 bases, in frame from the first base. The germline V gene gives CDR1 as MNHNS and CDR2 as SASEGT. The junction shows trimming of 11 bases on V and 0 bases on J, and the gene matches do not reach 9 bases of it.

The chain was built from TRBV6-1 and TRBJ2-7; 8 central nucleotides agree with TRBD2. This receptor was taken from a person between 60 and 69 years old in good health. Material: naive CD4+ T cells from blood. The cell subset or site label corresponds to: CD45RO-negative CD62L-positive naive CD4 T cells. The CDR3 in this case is CACAASGLSYEQYF. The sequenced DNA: TGTGCCTGCGCGGCTAGCGGGCTCTCCTACGAGCAGTACTTC.